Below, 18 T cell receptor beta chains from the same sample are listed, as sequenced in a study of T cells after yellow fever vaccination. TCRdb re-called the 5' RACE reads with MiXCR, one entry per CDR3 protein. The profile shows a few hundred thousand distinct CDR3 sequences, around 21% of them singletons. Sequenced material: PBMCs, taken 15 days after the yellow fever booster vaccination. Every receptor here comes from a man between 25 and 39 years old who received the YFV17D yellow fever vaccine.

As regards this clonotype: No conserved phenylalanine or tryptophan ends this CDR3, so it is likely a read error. In nucleotides, the CDR3 is TGCGCCAGCAGCTTGGGACAGCCACAAGAGACCCAGTACTTG. Translated, it gives CASSLGQPQETQYL. The gene calls are TRBV5-1 and TRBJ2-5, with D tentatively TRBD1 (5 bases). This CDR3 comprises 14 residues. Germline V gene lookup returns CDR1 SGHRS and CDR2 YFSETQ. V gave up 0 bases and J gave up 2 bases, with 8 bases separating them.

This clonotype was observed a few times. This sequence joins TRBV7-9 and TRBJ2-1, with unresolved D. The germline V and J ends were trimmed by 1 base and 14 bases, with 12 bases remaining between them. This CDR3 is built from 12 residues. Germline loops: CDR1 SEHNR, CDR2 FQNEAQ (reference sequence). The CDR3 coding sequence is TGTGCCAGCAGCTTAGTGGGCGGACGAAAGTTCTTC. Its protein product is CASSLVGGRKFF.

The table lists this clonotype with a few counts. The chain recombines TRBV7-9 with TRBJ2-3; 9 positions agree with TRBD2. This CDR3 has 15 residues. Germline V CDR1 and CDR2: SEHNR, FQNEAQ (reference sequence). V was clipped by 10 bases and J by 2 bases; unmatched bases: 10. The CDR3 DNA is TGTGCCACCCTCCCGGCTAGCGGGGTCACAGATACGCAGTATTTT. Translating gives CATLPASGVTDTQYF. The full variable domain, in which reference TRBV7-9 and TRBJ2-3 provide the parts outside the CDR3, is DTGVSQNPRHKITKRGQNVTFRCDPISEHNRLYWYRQTLGQGPEFLTYFQNEAQLEKSRLLSDRFSAERPKGSFSTLEIQRTEQGDSAMYLCATLPASGVTDTQYFGPGTRLTVL.

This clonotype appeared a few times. CDR3 amino acids: CASLGGYTGELFF. The CDR3, as DNA: TGCGCCAGCCTCGGCGGATACACCGGGGAGCTGTTTTTT. V usage is TRBV5-1 and J usage is TRBJ2-2, with no clear D. The CDR3 consists of 13 residues. Per the germline V gene, CDR1 is SGHRS and CDR2 is YFSETQ. The V gene lost 7 bases and the J gene lost 3 bases, with 10 bases spanning the gap.

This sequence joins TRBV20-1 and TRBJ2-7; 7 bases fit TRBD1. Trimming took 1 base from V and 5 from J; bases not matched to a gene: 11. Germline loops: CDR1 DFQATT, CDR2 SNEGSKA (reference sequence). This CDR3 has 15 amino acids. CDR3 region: CSARGGGGGVNEQYF. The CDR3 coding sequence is TGCAGTGCTAGAGGAGGGGGCGGTGGGGTGAACGAGCAGTACTTC.

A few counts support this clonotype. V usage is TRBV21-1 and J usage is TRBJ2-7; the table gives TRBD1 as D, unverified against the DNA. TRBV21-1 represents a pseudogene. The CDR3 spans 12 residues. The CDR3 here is CPLRDSPYEQYF. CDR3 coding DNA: TGTCCTCTCCGGGACAGTCCCTACGAGCAGTACTTC.

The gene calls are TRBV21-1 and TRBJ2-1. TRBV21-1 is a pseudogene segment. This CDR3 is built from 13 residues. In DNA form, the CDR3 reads TGTGCCAGCGGCGGTTTAGGTTACAATGAGCAGTTCTTC. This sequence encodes CASGGLGYNEQFF.

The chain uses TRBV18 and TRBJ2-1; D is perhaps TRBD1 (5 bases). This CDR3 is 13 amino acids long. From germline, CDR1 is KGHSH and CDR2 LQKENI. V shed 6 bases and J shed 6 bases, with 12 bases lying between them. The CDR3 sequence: CASSEDSFNEQFF. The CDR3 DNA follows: TGTGCCAGCTCGGAAGACAGTTTCAATGAGCAGTTCTTC.

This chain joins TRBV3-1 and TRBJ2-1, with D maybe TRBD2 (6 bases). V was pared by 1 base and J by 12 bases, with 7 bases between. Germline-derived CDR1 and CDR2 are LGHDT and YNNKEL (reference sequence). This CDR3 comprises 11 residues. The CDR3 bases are TGTGCCAGCAGCCAAGCTAGCGTGCAGTTCTTC. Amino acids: CASSQASVQFF.

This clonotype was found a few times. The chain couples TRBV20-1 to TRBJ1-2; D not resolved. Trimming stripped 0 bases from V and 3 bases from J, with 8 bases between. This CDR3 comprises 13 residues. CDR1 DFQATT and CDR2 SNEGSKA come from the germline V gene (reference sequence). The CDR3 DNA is TGCAGTGCTAGAGATGGCCAGGACTATGGCTACACCTTC. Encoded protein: CSARDGQDYGYTF.

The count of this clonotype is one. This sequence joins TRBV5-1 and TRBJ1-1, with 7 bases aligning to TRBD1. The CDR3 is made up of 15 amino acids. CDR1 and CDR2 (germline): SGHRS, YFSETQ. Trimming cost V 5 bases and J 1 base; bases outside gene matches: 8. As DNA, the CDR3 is TGCGCCAGCAGTTATAGACAGGGTACGAACACTGAAGCTTTCTTT. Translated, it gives CASSYRQGTNTEAFF.

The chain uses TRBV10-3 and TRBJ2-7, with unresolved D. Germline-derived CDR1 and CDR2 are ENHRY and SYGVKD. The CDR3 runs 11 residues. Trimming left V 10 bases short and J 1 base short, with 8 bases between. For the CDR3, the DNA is TGTGCCACCACCGCGTCCTACGAGCAGTACTTC. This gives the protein CATTASYEQYF.

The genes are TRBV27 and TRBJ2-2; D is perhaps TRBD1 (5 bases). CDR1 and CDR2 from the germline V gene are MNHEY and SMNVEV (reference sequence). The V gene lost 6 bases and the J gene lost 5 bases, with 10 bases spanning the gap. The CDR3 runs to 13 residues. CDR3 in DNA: TGTGCCAGCAGCCCAGGGTTAACCGGGGAGCTGTTTTTT. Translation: CASSPGLTGELFF.

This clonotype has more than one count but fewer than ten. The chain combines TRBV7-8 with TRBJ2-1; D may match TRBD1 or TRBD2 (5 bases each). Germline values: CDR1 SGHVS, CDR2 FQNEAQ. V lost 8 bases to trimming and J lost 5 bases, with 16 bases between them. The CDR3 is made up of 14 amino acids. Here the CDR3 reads CASFLSGDHNEQFF. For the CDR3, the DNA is TGTGCCAGCTTCCTGTCCGGGGACCACAATGAGCAGTTCTTC.

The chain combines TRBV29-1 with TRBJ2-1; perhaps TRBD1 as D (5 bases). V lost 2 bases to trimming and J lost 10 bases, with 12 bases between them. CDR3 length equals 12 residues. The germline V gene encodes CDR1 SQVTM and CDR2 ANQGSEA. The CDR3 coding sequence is TGCAGCGTTGAATCCCAGGGTGACGAGCAGTTCTTC. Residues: CSVESQGDEQFF.

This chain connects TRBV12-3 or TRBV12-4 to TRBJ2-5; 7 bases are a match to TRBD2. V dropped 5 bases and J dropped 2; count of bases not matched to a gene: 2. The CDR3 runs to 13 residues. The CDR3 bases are TGTGCCAGCAGTACCGGGAGGCAAGAGACCCAGTACTTC. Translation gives CASSTGRQETQYF.

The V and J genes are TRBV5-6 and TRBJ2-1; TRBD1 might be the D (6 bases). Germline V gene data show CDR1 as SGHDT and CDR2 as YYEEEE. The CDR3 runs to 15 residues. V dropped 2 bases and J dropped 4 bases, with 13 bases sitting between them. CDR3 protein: CASSFSGQIYNEQFF. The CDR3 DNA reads TGTGCCAGCAGCTTCTCCGGACAGATATACAATGAGCAGTTCTTC.

The CDR3, as DNA: TGTGCCAGCGGGGGAGCGGCCGGGGTGACTGAAGCTTTCTTT. Translated: CASGGAAGVTEAFF. The rearrangement links TRBV12-3 or TRBV12-4 to TRBJ1-1; D might be TRBD1 (5 bases). CDR3 length: 14 residues. V lost 8 bases to trimming and J lost 5 bases, with 18 bases between them.